The clone carrying this T cell receptor (beta chain) was observed at least ten times. Its target is unknown. The CDR3 is 15 amino acids. The germline V gene has CDR1 SGHTA and CDR2 FQGNSA. Trimming shortened V by 8 bases and J by 0 bases, and 17 bases separated the two germline ends. This entry comes from a study of early T cells in non-severe SARS-CoV-2 infection. From the 5' RACE reads, TCRdb called clonotypes with MiXCR, one entry per CDR3 protein. The sample records more than 65,000 distinct CDR3 sequences, 9.5% to 15% being singletons. Whole-study results and caveats: The study's VDJdb matching favored anti-spike CD8 responses and missed private and CD4 specificities.

The sample consisted of whole blood. This receptor was obtained from an adult who was a healthcare worker with PCR-confirmed SARS-CoV-2 infection or an uninfected control (not recorded which). The genes are TRBV7-2 and TRBJ2-7; D may be TRBD2 (5 bases). The CDR3 here is CASSEGGGPSYEQYF. CDR3 DNA: TGTGCCAGCTCAGAGGGTGGTGGACCCTCCTACGAGCAGTACTTC.